This T cell receptor beta chain stems from a study of T-cell reconstitution after alpha-beta-depleted transplantation in children. Researchers prepared the TCRbeta library using unique molecular identifiers, the study reports. TCRdb re-derived calls from the PCR reads in MiXCR, one entry per CDR3 protein. The sample lists about 610,000 distinct CDR3 sequences, roughly a tenth occurring once. Trimming cost V 2 bases and J 7 bases, with 14 bases left between them. The CDR3 is 14 amino acids. The germline gives CDR1 DFQATT, CDR2 SNEGSKA (reference sequence). The sequence was obtained from a human donor who donated a stem cell graft to a child with acute myeloid leukemia. The genes are TRBV20-1 and TRBJ2-2; D gene uncertain. This specimen was PBMCs from the stem cell graft donor, taken from the stem cell graft. This chain's CDR3 is CSARHTMSLGELFF. The CDR3 DNA reads TGCAGTGCTAGACATACAATGAGTCTCGGGGAGCTGTTTTTT.